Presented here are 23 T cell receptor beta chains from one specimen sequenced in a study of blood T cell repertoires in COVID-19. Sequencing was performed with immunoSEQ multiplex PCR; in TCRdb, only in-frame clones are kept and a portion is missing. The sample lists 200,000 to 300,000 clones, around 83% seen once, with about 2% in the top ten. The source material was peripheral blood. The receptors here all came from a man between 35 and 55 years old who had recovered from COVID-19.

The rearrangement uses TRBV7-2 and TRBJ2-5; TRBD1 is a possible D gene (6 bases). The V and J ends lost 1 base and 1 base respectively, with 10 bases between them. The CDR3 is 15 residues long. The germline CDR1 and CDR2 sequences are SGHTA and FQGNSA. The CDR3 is CASSLGGQSQETQYF. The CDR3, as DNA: TGTGCCAGCAGCTTAGGGGGACAAAGCCAAGAGACCCAGTACTTC.

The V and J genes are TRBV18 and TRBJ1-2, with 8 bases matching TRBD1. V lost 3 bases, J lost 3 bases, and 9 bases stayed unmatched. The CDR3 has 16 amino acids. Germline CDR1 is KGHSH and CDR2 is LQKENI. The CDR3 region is CASSPGTGGVDYGYTF. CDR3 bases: TGTGCCAGCTCACCGGGGACAGGAGGGGTCGACTATGGCTACACCTTC. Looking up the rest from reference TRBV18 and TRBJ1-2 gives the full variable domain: NAGVMQNPRHLVRRRGQEARLRCSPMKGHSHVYWYRQLPEEGLKFMVYLQKENIIDESGMPKERFSAEFPKEGPSILRIQQVVRGDSAAYFCASSPGTGGVDYGYTFGSGTRLTVV.

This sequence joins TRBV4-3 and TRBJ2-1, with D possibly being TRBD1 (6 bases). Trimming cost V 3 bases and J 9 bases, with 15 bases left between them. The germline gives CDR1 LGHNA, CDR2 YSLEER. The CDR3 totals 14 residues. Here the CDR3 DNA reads TGCGCCAGCAGCCAGCGCTATGGGGGCTCTGAGCAGTTCTTC. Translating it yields CASSQRYGGSEQFF.

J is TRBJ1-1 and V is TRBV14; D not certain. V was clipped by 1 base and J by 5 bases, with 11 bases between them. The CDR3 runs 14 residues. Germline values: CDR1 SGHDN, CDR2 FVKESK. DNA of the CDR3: TGTGCCAGCAGCCAAGCCTGGGTCGGGACTGAAGCTTTCTTT. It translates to CASSQAWVGTEAFF.

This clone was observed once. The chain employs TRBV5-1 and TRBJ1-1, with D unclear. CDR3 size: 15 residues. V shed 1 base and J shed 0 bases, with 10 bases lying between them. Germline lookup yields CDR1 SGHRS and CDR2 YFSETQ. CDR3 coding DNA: TGCGCCAGCAGCTTGCAGGCCTTCGTGAACACTGAAGCTTTCTTT. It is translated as CASSLQAFVNTEAFF.

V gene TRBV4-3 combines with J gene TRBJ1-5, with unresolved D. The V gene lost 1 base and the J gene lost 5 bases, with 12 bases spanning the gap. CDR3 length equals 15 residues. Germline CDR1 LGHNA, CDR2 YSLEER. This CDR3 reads CASSQVGGPDQPQHF. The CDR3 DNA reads TGCGCCAGCAGCCAAGTTGGAGGTCCTGATCAGCCCCAGCATTTT.

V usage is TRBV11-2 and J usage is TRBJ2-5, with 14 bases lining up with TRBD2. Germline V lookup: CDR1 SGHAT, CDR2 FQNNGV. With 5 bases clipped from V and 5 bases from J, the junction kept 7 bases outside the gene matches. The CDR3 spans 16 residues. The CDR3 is CASSPRLAGGYETQYF. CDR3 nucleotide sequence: TGTGCCAGCAGCCCACGACTAGCGGGGGGGTATGAGACCCAGTACTTC. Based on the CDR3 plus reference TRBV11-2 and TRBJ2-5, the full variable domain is EAGVAQSPRYKIIEKRQSVAFWCNPISGHATLYWYQQILGQGPKLLIQFQNNGVVDDSQLPKDRFSAERLKGVDSTLKIQPAKLEDSAVYLCASSPRLAGGYETQYFGPGTRLLVL.

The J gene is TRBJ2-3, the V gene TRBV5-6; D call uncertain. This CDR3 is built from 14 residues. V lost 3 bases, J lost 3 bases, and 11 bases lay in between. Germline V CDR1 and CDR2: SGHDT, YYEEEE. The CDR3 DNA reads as TGTGCCAGCAGCTATTACAGAATTACAGATACGCAGTATTTT. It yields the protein CASSYYRITDTQYF.

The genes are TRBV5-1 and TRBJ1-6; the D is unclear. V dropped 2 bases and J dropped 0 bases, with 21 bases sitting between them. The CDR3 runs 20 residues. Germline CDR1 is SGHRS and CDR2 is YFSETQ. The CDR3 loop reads CASSFSPNRLLPSYNSPLHF. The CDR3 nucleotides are TGCGCCAGCAGCTTCTCACCAAACCGACTGCTCCCCTCCTATAATTCACCCCTCCACTTT.

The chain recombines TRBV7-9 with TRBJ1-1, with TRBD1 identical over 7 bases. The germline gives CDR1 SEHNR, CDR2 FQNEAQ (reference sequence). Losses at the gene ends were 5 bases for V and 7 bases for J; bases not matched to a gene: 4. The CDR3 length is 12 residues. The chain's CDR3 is CASSAGTVEAFF. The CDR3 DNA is TGTGCCAGCAGCGCCGGGACAGTTGAAGCTTTCTTT.

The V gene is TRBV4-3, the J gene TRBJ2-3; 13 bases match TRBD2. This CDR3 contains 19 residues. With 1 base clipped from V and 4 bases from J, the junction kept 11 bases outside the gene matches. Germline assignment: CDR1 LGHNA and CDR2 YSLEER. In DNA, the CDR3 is TGCGCCAGCAGCCAAGGAAGGACTAGCGGGAGTGTTTGGGCAGATACGCAGTATTTT. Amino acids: CASSQGRTSGSVWADTQYF.

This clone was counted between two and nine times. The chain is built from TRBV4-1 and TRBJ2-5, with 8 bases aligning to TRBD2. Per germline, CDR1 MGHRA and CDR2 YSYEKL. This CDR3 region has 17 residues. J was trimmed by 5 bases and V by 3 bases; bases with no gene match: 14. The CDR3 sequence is CASSHTPPSGSLETQYF. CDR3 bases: TGCGCCAGCAGCCACACCCCACCCAGCGGGAGTCTGGAGACCCAGTACTTC.

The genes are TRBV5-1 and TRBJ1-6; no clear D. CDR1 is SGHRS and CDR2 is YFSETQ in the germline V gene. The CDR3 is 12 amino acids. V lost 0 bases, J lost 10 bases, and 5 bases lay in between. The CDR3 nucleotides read TGCGCCAGCAGCTTGGATCTCTCACCCCTCCACTTT. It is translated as CASSLDLSPLHF.

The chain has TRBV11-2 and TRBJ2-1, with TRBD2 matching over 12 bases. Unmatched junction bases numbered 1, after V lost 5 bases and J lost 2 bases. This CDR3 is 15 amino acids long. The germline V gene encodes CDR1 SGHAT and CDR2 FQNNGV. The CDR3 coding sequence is TGTGCCAGCAGCCCTAGCGGGAGGGCCTACAATGAGCAGTTCTTC. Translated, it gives CASSPSGRAYNEQFF.

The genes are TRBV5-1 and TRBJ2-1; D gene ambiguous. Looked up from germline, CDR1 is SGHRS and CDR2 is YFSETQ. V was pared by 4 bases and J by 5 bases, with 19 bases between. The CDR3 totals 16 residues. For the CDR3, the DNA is TGCGCCAGCAGCAAGCGAAGACCCGACCGAAACAATGAGCAGTTCTTC. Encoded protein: CASSKRRPDRNNEQFF.

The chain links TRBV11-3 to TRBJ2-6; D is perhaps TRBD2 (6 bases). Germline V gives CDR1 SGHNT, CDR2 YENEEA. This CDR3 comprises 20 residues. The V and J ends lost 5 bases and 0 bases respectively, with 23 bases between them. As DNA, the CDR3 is TGTGCCAGCAGCCAAGAGAGTTGGGGGGTAGTGCGCTCTGGGGCCAACGTCCTGACTTTC. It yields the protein CASSQESWGVVRSGANVLTF.

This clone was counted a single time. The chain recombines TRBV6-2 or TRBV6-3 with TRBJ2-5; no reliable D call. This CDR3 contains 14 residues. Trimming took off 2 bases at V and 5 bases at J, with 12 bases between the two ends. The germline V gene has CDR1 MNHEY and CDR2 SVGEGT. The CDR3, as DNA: TGTGCCAGCAGTTACGTAGGAGATATGGAGACCCAGTACTTC. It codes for CASSYVGDMETQYF.

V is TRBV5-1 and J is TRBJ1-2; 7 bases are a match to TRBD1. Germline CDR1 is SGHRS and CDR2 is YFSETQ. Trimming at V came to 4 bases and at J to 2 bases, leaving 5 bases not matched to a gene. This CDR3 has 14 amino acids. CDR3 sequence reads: CASSRTTGNYGYTF. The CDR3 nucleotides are TGCGCCAGCAGCCGAACGACAGGGAACTATGGCTACACCTTC.

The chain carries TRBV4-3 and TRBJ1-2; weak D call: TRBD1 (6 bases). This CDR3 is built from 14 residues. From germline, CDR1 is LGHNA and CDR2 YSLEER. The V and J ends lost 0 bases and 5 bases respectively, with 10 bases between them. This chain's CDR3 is CASSQDPQGYGYTF. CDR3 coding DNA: TGCGCCAGCAGCCAAGACCCCCAGGGGTATGGCTACACCTTC.

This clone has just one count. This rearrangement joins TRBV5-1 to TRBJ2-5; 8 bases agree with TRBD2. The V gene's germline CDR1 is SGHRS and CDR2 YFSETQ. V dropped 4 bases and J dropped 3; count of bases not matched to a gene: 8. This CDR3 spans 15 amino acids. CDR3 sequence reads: CASSTPGLGKETQYF. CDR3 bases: TGCGCCAGCAGCACTCCGGGACTAGGTAAAGAGACCCAGTACTTC. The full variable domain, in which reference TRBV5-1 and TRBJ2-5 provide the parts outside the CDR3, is KAGVTQTPRYLIKTRGQQVTLSCSPISGHRSVSWYQQTPGQGLQFLFEYFSETQRNKGNFPGRFSGRQFSNSRSEMNVSTLELGDSALYLCASSTPGLGKETQYFGPGTRLLVL.

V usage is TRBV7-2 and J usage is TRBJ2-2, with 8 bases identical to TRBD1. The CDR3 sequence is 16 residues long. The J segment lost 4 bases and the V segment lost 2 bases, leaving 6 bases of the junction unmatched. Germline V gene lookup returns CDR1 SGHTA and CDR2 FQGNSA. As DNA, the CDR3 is TGTGCCAGCAGCTTAAAGCCCAGGGGGCTCACCGGGGAGCTGTTTTTT. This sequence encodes CASSLKPRGLTGELFF.

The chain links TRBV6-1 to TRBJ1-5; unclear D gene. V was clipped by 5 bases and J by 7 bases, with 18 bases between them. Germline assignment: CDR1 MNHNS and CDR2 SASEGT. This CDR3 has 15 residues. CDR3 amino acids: CASSHGRTEGQPQHF. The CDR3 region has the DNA TGTGCCAGCAGTCACGGACGGACCGAGGGACAGCCCCAGCATTTT.

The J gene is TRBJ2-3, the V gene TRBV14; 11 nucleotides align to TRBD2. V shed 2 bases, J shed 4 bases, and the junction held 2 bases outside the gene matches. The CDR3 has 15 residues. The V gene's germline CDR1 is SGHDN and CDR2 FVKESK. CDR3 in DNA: TGTGCCAGCAGCCAACTAGCGGGAGGTTCAGATACGCAGTATTTT. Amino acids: CASSQLAGGSDTQYF.